This TCR beta chain was profiled in a study of T cells in Graves' hyperthyroidism and ophthalmopathy. Study overall: Peripheral blood sampling occurred at initial diagnosis, before any treatment. Study-wide findings and caveats: Appearing also in blood were most of the thyroid clonotypes expanded above 0.001. Stable hyperthyroidism was told apart from ophthalmopathy by a model built on 13 V-J features. It was a median around 6 months before onset that the model predicted ophthalmopathy.

RNA transcripts gave rise to amplified TCR beta CDR3 regions. During a first-round RT-PCR of the TCR CDR3, the HTBI primer set was used. TCRdb redid the calling of the multiplex PCR reads with MiXCR, one entry per CDR3 protein. The sample includes about 760,000 distinct CDR3 sequences, about a third seen only once; the top ten take around 32%. CDR3 size: 11 residues. The V gene's germline CDR1 is SQVTM and CDR2 ANQGSEA. The V and J ends lost 8 bases and 4 bases, in that order; junction bases with no gene match: 4. This clonotype was detected many times. Its matching antigen is unknown. The sequence came from a woman in her 40s with Graves' hyperthyroidism. Sequencing input: blood. V gene TRBV29-1 combines with J gene TRBJ1-2; 7 bases agree with TRBD1. CDR3 region: CSTRDSYGYTF. The CDR3 coding sequence is TGCAGCACGCGGGACAGCTATGGCTACACCTTC.